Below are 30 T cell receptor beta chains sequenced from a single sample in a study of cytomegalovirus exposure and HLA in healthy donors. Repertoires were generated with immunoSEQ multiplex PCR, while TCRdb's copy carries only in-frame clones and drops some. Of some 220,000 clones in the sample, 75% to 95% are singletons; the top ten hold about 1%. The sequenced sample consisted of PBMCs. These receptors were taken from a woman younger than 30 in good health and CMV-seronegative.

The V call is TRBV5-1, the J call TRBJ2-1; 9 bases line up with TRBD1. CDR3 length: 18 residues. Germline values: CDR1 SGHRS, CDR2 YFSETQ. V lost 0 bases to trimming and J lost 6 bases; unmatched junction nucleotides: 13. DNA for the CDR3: TGCGCCAGCAGCTTGGTGGGGACAGGGCGACTCCCAAGCAATGAGCAGTTCTTC. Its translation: CASSLVGTGRLPSNEQFF.

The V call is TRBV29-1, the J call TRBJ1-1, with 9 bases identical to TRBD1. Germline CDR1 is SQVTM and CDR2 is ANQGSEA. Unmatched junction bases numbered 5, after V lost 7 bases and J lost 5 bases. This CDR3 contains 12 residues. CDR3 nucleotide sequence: TGCAGCGGTACAGGGGGCGGGACTGAAGCTTTCTTT. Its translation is CSGTGGGTEAFF.

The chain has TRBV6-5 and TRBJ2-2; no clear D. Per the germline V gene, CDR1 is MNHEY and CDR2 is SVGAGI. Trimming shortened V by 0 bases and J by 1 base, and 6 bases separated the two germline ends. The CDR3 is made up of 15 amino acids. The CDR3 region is CASSYSPGNTGELFF. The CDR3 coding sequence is TGTGCCAGCAGTTACTCGCCCGGGAACACCGGGGAGCTGTTTTTT.

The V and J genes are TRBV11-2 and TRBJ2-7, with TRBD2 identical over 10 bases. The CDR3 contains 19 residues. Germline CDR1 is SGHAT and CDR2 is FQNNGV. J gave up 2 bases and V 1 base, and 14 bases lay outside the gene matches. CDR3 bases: TGTGCCAGCAGCTTAGGGGGTATAGCGGGAGGCCCGAAACCCTACGAGCAGTACTTC. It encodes CASSLGGIAGGPKPYEQYF.

The CDR3 DNA reads TGTGCCAGCAGTGAAGCGAGAACGGGGGGCTACACCTTC. This sequence encodes CASSEARTGGYTF. The V gene is TRBV6-1, the J gene TRBJ1-2, with no clear D. Trimming stripped 0 bases from V and 8 bases from J, with 10 bases between. The CDR3 loop spans 13 amino acids. Per the germline V gene, CDR1 is MNHNS and CDR2 is SASEGT.

The CDR3 DNA reads TGTGCCAGTAGTGCGACCGGGACAGGGGGACGAAACACCATATATTTT. Translation: CASSATGTGGRNTIYF. The V call is TRBV19, the J call TRBJ1-3, with 11 nucleotides matching TRBD1. Germline CDR1 reads LNHDA; CDR2 reads SQIVND (reference sequence). CDR3 length: 16 amino acids. The V gene end was trimmed by 5 bases and the J gene end by 5 bases; junction bases not matched to a gene: 8.

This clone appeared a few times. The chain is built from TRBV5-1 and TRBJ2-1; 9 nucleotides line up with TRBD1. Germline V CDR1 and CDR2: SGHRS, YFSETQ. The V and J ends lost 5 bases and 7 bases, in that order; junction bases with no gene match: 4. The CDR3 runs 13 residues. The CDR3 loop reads CASRSDRGNEQFF. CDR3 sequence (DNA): TGCGCCAGCAGGTCGGACAGGGGTAATGAGCAGTTCTTC.

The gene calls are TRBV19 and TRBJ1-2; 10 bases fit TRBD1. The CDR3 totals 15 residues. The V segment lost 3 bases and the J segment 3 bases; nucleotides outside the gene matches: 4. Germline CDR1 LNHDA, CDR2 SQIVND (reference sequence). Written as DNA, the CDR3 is TGTGCCAGTAGTATCGCCGGGACAGGGGACTATGGCTACACCTTC. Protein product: CASSIAGTGDYGYTF.

The CDR3, as DNA: TGTGCCAGCAGCTCCGGGACAGGGGCGGTCGAGCAGTACTTC. It translates to CASSSGTGAVEQYF. The chain has TRBV7-3 and TRBJ2-7; 10 positions agree with TRBD1. V shed 4 bases and J 6 bases; nucleotides not matched to a gene: 6. Germline CDR1 SGHTA, CDR2 FQGTGA. The CDR3 is 14 amino acids.

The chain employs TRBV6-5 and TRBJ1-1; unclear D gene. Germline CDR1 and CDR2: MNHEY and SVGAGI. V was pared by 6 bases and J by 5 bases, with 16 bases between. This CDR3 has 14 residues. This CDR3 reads CASSPQPEQTEAFF. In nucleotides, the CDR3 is TGTGCCAGCAGCCCCCAGCCGGAGCAAACTGAAGCTTTCTTT.

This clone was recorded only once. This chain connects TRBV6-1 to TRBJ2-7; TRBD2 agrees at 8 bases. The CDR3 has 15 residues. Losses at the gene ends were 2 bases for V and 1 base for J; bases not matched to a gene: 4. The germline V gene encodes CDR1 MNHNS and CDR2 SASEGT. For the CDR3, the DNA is TGTGCCAGCAGTGAAATTAGCGGGACATCCTACGAGCAGTACTTC. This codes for CASSEISGTSYEQYF.

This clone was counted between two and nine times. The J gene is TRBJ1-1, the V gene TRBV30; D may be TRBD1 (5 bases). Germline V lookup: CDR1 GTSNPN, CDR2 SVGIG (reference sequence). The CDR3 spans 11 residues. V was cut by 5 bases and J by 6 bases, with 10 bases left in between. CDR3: CAWDGGAEAFF. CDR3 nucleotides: TGTGCCTGGGACGGGGGAGCTGAAGCTTTCTTT.

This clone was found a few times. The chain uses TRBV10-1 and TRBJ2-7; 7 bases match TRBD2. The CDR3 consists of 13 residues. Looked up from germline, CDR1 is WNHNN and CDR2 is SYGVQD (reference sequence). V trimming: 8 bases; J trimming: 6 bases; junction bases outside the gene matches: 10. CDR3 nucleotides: TGCGCCAGCCAGAAGACTAGCCAAGGCGAGCAGTACTTC. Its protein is CASQKTSQGEQYF.

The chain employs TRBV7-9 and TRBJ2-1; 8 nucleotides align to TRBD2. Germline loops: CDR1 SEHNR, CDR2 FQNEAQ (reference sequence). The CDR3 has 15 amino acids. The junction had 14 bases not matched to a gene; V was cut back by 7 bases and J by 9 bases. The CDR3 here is CASILLAGGGTEQFF. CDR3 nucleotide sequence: TGTGCCAGCATCCTCTTGGCGGGAGGAGGTACTGAGCAGTTCTTC.

In nucleotides, the CDR3 is TGCGCCAGCAGCTTGCATGCAGGGCGGTATAATTCACCCCTCCACTTT. It encodes CASSLHAGRYNSPLHF. The chain recombines TRBV5-1 with TRBJ1-6, with D possibly being TRBD1 (5 bases). V lost 1 base, J lost 4 bases, and 12 bases lay in between. The CDR3 extends over 16 amino acids. CDR1 and CDR2 from the germline V gene are SGHRS and YFSETQ.

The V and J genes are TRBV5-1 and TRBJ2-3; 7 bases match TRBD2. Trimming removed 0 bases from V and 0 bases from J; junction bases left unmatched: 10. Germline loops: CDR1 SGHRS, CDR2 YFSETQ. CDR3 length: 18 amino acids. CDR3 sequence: CASSLDLAEGWSTDTQYF. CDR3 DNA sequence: TGCGCCAGCAGCTTGGATCTAGCGGAGGGCTGGAGCACAGATACGCAGTATTTT.

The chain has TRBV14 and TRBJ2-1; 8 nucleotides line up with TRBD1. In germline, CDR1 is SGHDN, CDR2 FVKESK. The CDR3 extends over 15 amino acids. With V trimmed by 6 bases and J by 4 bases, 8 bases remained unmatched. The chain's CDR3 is CASRRTGSLYNEQFF. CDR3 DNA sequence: TGTGCCAGCAGACGGACAGGGTCTCTGTACAATGAGCAGTTCTTC.

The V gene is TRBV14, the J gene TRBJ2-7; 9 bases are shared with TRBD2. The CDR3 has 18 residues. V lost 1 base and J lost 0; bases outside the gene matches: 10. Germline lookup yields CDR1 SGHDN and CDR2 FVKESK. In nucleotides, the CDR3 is TGTGCCAGCAGCCAAGTGCGGTTACGACTAGCGGCCTCCTACGAGCAGTACTTC. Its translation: CASSQVRLRLAASYEQYF.

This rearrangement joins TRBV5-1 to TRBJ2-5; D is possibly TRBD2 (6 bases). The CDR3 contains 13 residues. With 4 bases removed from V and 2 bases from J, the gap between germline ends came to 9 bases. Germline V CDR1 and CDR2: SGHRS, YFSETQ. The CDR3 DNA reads TGCGCCAGCAGCGTCGGGAGACAAGAGACCCAGTACTTC. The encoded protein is CASSVGRQETQYF.

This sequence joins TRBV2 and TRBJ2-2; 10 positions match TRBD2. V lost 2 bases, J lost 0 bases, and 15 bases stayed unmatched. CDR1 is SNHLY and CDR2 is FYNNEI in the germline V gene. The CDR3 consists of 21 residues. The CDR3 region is CASSEPQGSSGRLTNTGELFF. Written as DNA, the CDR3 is TGTGCCAGCAGTGAACCGCAGGGTAGTAGCGGGAGGCTCACGAACACCGGGGAGCTGTTTTTT.

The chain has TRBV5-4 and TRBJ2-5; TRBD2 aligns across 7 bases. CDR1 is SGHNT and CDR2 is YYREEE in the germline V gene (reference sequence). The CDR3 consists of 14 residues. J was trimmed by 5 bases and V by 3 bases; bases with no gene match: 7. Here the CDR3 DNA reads TGTGCCAGCAGCTACGCGAGCGGGATCGAGACCCAGTACTTC. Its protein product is CASSYASGIETQYF.

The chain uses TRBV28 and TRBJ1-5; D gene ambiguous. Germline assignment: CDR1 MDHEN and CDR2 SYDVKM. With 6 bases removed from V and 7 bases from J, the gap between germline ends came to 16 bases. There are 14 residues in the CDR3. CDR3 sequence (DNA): TGTGCCAGCAGGAGGGTAGACTTCCAACAGCCCCAGCATTTT. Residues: CASRRVDFQQPQHF.

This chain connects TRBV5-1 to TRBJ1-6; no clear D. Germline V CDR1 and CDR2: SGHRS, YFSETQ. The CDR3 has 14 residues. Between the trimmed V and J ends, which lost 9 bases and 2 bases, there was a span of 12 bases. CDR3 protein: CATNAGTYNSPLHF. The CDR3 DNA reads TGCGCCACCAACGCCGGGACCTATAATTCACCCCTCCACTTT. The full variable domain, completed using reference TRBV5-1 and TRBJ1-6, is KAGVTQTPRYLIKTRGQQVTLSCSPISGHRSVSWYQQTPGQGLQFLFEYFSETQRNKGNFPGRFSGRQFSNSRSEMNVSTLELGDSALYLCATNAGTYNSPLHFGNGTRLTVT.

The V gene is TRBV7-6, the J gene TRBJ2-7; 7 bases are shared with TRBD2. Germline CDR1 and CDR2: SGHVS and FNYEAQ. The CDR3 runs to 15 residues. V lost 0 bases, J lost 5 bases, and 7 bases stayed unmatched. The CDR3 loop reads CASSLAGGRADEQYF. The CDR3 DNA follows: TGTGCCAGCAGCTTAGCGGGAGGGAGGGCCGACGAGCAGTACTTC.

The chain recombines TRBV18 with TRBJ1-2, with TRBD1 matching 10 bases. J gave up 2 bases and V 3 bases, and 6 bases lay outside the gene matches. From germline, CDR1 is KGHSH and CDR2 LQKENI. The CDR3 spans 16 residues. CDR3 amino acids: CASSPTGTGENYGYTF. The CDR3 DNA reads TGTGCCAGCTCACCGACCGGGACAGGGGAGAACTATGGCTACACCTTC.

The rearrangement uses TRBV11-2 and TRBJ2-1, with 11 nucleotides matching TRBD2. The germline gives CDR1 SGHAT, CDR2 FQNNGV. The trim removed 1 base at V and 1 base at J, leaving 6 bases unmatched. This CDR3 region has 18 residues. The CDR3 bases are TGTGCCAGCAGCTTAGGTAGGACTAGCGGGTTGTCCTACAATGAGCAGTTCTTC. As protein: CASSLGRTSGLSYNEQFF.

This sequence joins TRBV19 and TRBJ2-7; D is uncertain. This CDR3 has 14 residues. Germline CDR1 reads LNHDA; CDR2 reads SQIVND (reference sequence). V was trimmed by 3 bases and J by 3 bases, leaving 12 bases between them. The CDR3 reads CASSMGLEHYEQYF. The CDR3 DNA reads TGTGCCAGTAGTATGGGCCTCGAGCACTACGAGCAGTACTTC.

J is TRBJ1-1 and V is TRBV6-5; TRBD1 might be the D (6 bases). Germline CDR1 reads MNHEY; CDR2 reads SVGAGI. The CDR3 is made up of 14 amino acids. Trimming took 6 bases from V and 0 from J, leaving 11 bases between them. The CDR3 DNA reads TGTGCCAGCAGGACCGGGACAATGAACACTGAAGCTTTCTTT. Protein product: CASRTGTMNTEAFF.

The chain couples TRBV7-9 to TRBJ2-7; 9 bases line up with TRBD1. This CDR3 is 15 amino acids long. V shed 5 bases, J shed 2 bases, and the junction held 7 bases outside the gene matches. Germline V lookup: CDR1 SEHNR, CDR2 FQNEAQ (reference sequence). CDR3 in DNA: TGTGCCAGCAGCATTCCGGGACAGGGTCCCTACGAGCAGTACTTC. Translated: CASSIPGQGPYEQYF.

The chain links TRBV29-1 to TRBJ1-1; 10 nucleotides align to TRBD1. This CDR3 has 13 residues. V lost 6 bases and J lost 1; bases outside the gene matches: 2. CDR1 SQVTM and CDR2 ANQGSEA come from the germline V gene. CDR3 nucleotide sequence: TGCAGCGTGGGACAGGGGACGAACACTGAAGCTTTCTTT. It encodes CSVGQGTNTEAFF.